The rows below give T cell receptor beta chains drawn from one sample of a study of blood T cell repertoires in COVID-19. Sequencing used immunoSEQ multiplex PCR; TCRdb keeps in-frame clones, though not all of them. The sample carries over 65,000 clones, around 82% recorded once. Specimen: peripheral blood. The receptors come from a man older than 75 with active COVID-19. The CDR3 runs from the conserved cysteine through the conserved F or W. The D gene is left open where the match is weak. The size field is filled for only some rows; it gives once, few, many or a size class.

TRBJ2-2 - TRBV19 - CASSMSAARITGELFF
TRBJ2-7 TRBD1 TRBV18 - CASSPRDSHYEQYF
TRBJ2-3 TRBD2 TRBV6-5 medium-sized CASRERGGLSNTQYF
TRBJ1-1 TRBD1 TRBV27 - CASSQDRATEAFF
TRBJ2-1 TRBD2 TRBV7-9 - CASSSPRREGGNEQFF
TRBJ1-2 - TRBV4-3 - CASSQDTLRLIYGYTF
TRBJ2-5 TRBD2 TRBV11-3 - CASSLGKVAGEQETQYF
TRBJ2-7 TRBD1 TRBV29-1 - CSVVMTGGMYEQYF
TRBJ2-7 - TRBV11-2 - CASSSAAPDGAYEQYF
TRBJ1-3 TRBD1 TRBV30 once CAWSTQGTYSGNTIYF
TRBJ1-1 TRBD1 TRBV7-8 - CASSLTGAAAFF
TRBJ1-6 - TRBV4-3 - CASSLAPGGAVNSPLHF
TRBJ1-5 - TRBV7-3 - CASSLGGAGQPQHF
TRBJ1-4 - TRBV4-3 - CASSQDHTNAGNEKLFF
TRBJ2-3 TRBD1 TRBV9 - CASSGKQGFSADTQYF
TRBJ1-1 - TRBV11-1 few CASSLGGNEAFF
TRBJ2-2 - TRBV7-2 - CASSLAGRANTGELFF
TRBJ2-7 TRBD1 TRBV6-6 - CASSSSGTAYEQYF
TRBJ1-5 TRBD1 TRBV4-2 - CASGAIGGAGQPQHF
TRBJ1-2 TRBD1 TRBV7-2 - CASSLRGQGGYTF
TRBJ1-2 TRBD1 TRBV30 - CACSNRGAGGGYTF
TRBJ2-7 - TRBV28 few CASRPRGEYEQYF
TRBJ1-1 - TRBV4-2 - CASSQVGGGLTEAFF
TRBJ2-7 - TRBV10-3 - CAIKASQTSYEQYF
TRBJ2-2 - TRBV6-5 - CASSYSASNTGELFF
TRBJ1-2 TRBD1 TRBV9 - CASSVAGTGPYGYTF
TRBJ1-1 - TRBV2 few CASSDTELNTEAFF
TRBJ2-1 TRBD1 TRBV5-6 - CASSTYRGRRPNEQFF
TRBJ2-7 - TRBV7-2 - CASSIWTESYEQYF
TRBJ2-3 - TRBV29-1 - CSVGGLDTQYF
TRBJ2-3 TRBD2 TRBV4-3 - CASSQRGPVGSGGVTDTQYF
TRBJ2-1 - TRBV27 - CASSLTGDEQFF
TRBJ2-7 TRBD1 TRBV18 - CASSSRDRVYEQYF
TRBJ1-6 TRBD1 TRBV7-2 - CASSLQQGANSPLHF
TRBJ2-7 TRBD2 TRBV5-4 - CASSFGGTSGYEQYF
TRBJ2-1 - TRBV19 once CASSRQLAADSYNEQFF
TRBJ1-1 - TRBV11-2 once CASSPGVGAFF
TRBJ2-2 TRBD2 TRBV5-1 - CASTGTSGYTGELFF
TRBJ2-3 TRBD2 TRBV7-2 - CASSLERGGADTQYF
TRBJ2-6 TRBD1 TRBV27 - CASSFDSGQSSGANVLTF
TRBJ2-1 TRBD2 TRBV24-1 - CATSVSLAGVNEQFF
TRBJ2-3 - TRBV5-1 - CASSSERGGATDTQYF
TRBJ2-7 TRBD2 TRBV27 - CASSTQREGRGEQYF
TRBJ2-2 TRBD1 TRBV4-3 - CASSQDLFVGQGENTGELFF
TRBJ2-6 - TRBV6-5 once CASSYGGTSGANVLTF
TRBJ2-1 - TRBV7-9 - CASSPGGLRSSYNEQFF
TRBJ2-6 TRBD1 TRBV7-3 - CASSYYRGSGANVLTF
TRBJ2-7 TRBD1 TRBV30 - CAWSKVQGSSEQYF
TRBJ1-3 - TRBV7-6 - CASSSGIHSGNTIYF
TRBJ1-2 - TRBV4-2 - CASSQDHTGNYGYTF
TRBJ2-1 TRBD1 TRBV6-5 - CASSSAGTGSYNEQFF
TRBJ1-2 - TRBV6-6 - CASSARAGTNYGYTF
TRBJ2-1 TRBD2 TRBV28 - CASSSGASGYNEQFF
TRBJ2-5 - TRBV12-3/TRBV12-4 - CASSQGLEETQYF